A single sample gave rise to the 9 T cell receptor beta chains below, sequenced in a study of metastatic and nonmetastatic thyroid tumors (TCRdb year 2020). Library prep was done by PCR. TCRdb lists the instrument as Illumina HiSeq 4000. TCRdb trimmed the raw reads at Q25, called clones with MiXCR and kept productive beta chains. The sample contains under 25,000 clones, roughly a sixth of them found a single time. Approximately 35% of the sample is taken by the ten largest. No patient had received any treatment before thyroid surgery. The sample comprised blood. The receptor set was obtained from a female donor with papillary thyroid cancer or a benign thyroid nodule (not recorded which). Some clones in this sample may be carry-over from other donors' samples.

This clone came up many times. This CDR3 is CASSLAGHPVNEQFF. The CDR3 nucleotides read TGTGCCAGCAGCTTAGCCGGGCACCCGGTCAATGAGCAGTTCTTC. This chain uses TRBV11-2 with TRBJ2-1; no clear D. The germline gives CDR1 SGHAT, CDR2 FQNNGV. Trimming shortened V by 1 base and J by 6 bases, and 13 bases separated the two germline ends. The CDR3 is 15 amino acids.

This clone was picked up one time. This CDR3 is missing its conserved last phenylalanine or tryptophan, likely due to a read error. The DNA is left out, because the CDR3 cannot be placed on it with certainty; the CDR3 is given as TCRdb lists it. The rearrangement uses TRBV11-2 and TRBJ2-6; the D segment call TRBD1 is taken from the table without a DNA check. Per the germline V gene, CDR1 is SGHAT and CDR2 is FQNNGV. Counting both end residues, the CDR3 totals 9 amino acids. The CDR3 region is CASSLGDIS.

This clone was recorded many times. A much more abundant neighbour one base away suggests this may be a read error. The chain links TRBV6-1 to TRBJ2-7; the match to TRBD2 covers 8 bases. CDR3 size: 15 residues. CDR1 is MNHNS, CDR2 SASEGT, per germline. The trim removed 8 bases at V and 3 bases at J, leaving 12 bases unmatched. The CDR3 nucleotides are TGTGCCAGCGGCCCCGCGGGAAGCGGGAGCTACGAGCAGTACTTC. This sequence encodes CASGPAGSGSYEQYF.

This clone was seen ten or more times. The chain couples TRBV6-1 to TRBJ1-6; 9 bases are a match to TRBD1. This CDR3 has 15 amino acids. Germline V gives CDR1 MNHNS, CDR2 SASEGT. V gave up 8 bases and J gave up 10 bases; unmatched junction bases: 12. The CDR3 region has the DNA TGTGCCAGCTCTAAGGGCCGACAGGGGGTCTCACCCCTCCACTTT. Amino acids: CASSKGRQGVSPLHF.

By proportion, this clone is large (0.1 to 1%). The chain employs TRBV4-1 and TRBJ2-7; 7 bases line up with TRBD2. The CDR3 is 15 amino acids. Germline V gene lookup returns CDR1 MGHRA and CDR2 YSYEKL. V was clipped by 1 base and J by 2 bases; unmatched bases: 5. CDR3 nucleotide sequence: TGCGCCAGCAGCCAAGGAAGTCGGGGGGCCTACGAGCAGTACTTC. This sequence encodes CASSQGSRGAYEQYF.

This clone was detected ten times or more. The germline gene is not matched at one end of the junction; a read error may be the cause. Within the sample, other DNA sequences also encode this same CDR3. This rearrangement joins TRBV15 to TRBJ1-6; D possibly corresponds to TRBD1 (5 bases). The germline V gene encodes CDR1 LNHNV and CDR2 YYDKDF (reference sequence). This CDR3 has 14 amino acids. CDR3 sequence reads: CATSRVRGNSPLHF. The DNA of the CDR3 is TGTGCCACCAGCAGAGTGAGGGGTAATTCGCCCCTCCACTTT.

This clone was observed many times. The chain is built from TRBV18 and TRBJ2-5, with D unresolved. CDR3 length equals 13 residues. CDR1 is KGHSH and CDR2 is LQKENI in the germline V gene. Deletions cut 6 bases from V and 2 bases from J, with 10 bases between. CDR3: CASSTDQQETQYF. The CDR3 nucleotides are TGTGCCAGCTCGACGGACCAGCAAGAGACCCAGTACTTC.

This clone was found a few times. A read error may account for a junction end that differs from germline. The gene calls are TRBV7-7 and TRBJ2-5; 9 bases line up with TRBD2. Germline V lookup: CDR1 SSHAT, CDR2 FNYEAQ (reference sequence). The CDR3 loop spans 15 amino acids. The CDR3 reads CASSSRLADQETQYF. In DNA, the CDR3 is TGTGCTAGCAGCTCCCGACTAGCGGACCAAGAGACCCAGTACTTC.

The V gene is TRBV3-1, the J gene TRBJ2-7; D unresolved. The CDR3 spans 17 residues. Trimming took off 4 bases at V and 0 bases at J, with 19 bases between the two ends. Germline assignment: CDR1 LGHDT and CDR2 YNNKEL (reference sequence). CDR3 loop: CASSRSAGGFGSYEQYF. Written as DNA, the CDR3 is TGTGCCAGCAGCCGTTCAGCCGGTGGGTTTGGCTCCTACGAGCAGTACTTC.